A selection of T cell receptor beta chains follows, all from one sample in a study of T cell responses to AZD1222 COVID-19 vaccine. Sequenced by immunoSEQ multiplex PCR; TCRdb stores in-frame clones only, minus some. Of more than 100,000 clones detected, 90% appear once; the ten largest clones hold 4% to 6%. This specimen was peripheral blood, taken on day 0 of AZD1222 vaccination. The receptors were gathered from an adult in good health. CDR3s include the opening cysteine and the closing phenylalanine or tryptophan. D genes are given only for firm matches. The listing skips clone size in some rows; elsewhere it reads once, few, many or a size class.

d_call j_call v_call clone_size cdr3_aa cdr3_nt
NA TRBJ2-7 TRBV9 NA CASSVGSTLSYEQYF TGTGCCAGCAGCGTAGGGTCGACCCTCTCCTACGAGCAGTACTTC
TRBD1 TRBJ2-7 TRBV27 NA CASSITGGREQYF TGTGCCAGCAGTATAACAGGGGGTAGGGAGCAGTACTTC
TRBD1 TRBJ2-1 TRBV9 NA CASSPLAGGYNEQFF TGTGCCAGCAGCCCCCTGGCAGGGGGTTACAATGAGCAGTTCTTC
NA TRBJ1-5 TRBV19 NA CASSIGQVFDQPQHF TGTGCCAGTAGTATAGGACAGGTCTTCGATCAGCCCCAGCATTTT
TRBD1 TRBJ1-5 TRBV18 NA CASSPPGQGDQPQHF TGTGCCAGCTCACCCCCGGGACAGGGGGATCAGCCCCAGCATTTT
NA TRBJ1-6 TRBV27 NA CASSPRPSLNSPLHF TGTGCCAGCAGTCCAAGACCCAGCCTCAATTCACCCCTCCACTTT
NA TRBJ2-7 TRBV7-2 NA CASSLDINSYEQYF TGTGCCAGCAGCTTAGACATTAACTCCTACGAGCAGTACTTC
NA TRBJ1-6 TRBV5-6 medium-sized CASSLGSGPRGSPLHF TGTGCCAGCAGCTTGGGATCTGGACCGCGGGGTTCACCCCTCCACTTT
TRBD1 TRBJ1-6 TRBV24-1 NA CATSELRTGLLPSSYNSPLHF TGTGCCACCAGTGAGCTACGGACAGGCCTTTTGCCGAGCTCCTATAATTCACCCCTCCACTTT
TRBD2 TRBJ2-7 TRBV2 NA CASIPRNWGGSYEQYF TGTGCCAGCATTCCCAGAAACTGGGGGGGGTCCTACGAGCAGTACTTC
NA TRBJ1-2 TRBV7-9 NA CASSRQDAYTF TGTGCCAGCAGCCGACAGGACGCCTACACCTTC
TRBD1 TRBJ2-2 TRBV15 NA CATSRVGTGDPGELFF TGTGCCACCAGCAGAGTTGGGACAGGGGATCCCGGGGAGCTGTTTTTT
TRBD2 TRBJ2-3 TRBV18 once CASSLGTSGLDTQYF TGTGCCAGCTCTCTCGGGACTAGCGGCCTGGATACGCAGTATTTT
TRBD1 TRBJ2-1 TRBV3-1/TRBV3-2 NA CASSPPTGVYNEQFF TGTGCCAGCAGCCCTCCGACAGGGGTCTACAATGAGCAGTTCTTC
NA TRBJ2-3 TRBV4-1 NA CASSQDRGTQDTQYF TGCGCCAGCAGCCAAGATCGGGGAACCCAAGATACGCAGTATTTT
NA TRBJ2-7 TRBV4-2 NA CASSQDKNSYEQYF TGTGCCAGCAGCCAAGATAAGAACTCCTACGAGCAGTACTTC
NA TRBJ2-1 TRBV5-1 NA CASSPVGPSLYNEQFF TGCGCCAGCAGCCCAGTGGGGCCCTCGCTTTACAATGAGCAGTTCTTC
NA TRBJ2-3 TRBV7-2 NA CASSLGTITDTQYF TGTGCCAGCAGCTTAGGGACCATCACAGATACGCAGTATTTT
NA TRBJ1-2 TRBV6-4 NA CASSATYDFGLDGYTF TGTGCCAGCAGTGCCACTTATGATTTTGGGCTTGATGGCTACACCTTC
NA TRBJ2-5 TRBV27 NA CASRPSAETQYF TGTGCCAGCCGACCTTCTGCGGAGACCCAGTACTTC
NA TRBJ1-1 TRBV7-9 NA CASSLILNTEAFF TGTGCCAGCAGCTTAATTCTGAACACTGAAGCTTTCTTT